The TCR beta chain described here comes from a study of cytomegalovirus exposure and HLA in healthy donors. Across the whole study: In a previous analysis, 110 million or so unique TCR beta sequences were found from 170 million or so T cells. Notes on the study in general: Some public TCRs appeared in many individuals, while most sequences were rare.

The CDR3 loop spans 12 amino acids. CDR1 and CDR2 (germline): MNHEY, SMNVEV (reference sequence). Trimming stripped 5 bases from V and 12 bases from J, with 14 bases between. Vbeta (60) and Jbeta (13) primers were used in the PCR. This table comes from immunoSEQ multiplex PCR, and its TCRdb copy is limited to in-frame clones, with some not included. The table shows 150,000 to 200,000 clones, with 70% to 85% occurring only once. Unrecorded immune exposure was likely among donors, who were nominally healthy when sampled. On this clone itself: Its antigen is still unknown.

This sequence originates from a male donor in good health and CMV-seronegative. The specimen sequenced was PBMCs. V usage is TRBV27 and J usage is TRBJ2-1; TRBD2 is a possible D gene (7 bases). CDR3 DNA: TGTGCCAGCAGTACCCAAGGGGGGGTGCAGTTCTTC. This encodes CASSTQGGVQFF.